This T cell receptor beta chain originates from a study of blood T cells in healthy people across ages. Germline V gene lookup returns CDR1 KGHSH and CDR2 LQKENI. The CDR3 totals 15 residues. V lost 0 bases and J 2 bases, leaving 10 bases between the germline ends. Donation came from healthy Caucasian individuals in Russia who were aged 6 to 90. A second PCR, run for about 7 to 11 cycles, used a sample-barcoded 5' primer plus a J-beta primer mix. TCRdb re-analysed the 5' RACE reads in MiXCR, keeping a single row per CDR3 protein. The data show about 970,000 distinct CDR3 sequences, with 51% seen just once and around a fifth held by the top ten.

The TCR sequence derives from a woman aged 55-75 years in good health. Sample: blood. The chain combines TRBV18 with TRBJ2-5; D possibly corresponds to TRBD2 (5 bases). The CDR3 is CASSPPTGFQETQYF. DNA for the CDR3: TGTGCCAGCTCACCACCTACGGGGTTTCAAGAGACCCAGTACTTC.